This is a list of T cell receptor beta chains from one sample in a study of PD-L1 blockade in urothelial cancer. This table comes from immunoSEQ multiplex PCR, and its TCRdb copy is limited to in-frame clones, with some not included. The table records about 95,000 clones, roughly 91% of them present only once. The sample here was PBMCs, taken around atezolizumab (anti-PD-L1) treatment. These receptors originate from a man aged 55 to 69 with urothelial cancer. The CDR3 runs from the conserved cysteine through the conserved F or W. D genes are given only for firm matches. Rows give clone size only sometimes, using once, few, many, or a class for an expanded clone.

cdr3_length: 14; v_call: TRBV4-3; j_call: TRBJ2-3; clone_size: -; d_call: -; cdr3_nt: TGCGCCAGCAGCCATGAGGCGGGGCCAGATACGCAGTATTTT; cdr3_aa: CASSHEAGPDTQYF
cdr3_length: 18; v_call: TRBV4-1; j_call: TRBJ2-7; clone_size: -; d_call: TRBD2; cdr3_nt: TGCGCCAGCAGCCAAGGTATCACTAGCGGAATACTACTCTACGAGCAGTACTTC; cdr3_aa: CASSQGITSGILLYEQYF
cdr3_length: 16; v_call: TRBV7-3; j_call: TRBJ2-1; clone_size: -; d_call: -; cdr3_nt: TGTGCCAGCAGCTTAACGGCCGGGATTACTGGGGATGAGCAGTTCTTC; cdr3_aa: CASSLTAGITGDEQFF
cdr3_length: 15; v_call: TRBV15; j_call: TRBJ2-7; clone_size: once; d_call: TRBD2; cdr3_nt: TGTGCCACCAGCAGCCCAGCGGGGGGGGTCTACGAGCAGTACTTC; cdr3_aa: CATSSPAGGVYEQYF
cdr3_length: 14; v_call: TRBV28; j_call: TRBJ1-2; clone_size: once; d_call: TRBD1; cdr3_nt: TGTGCCAGCAGTCGGGGACAGGGGCACTATGGCTACACCTTC; cdr3_aa: CASSRGQGHYGYTF
cdr3_length: 14; v_call: TRBV29-1; j_call: TRBJ2-7; clone_size: -; d_call: TRBD2; cdr3_nt: TGCAGCGGCCTCTTGGGCGGGGGGTACCACGAGCAGTACTTC; cdr3_aa: CSGLLGGGYHEQYF
cdr3_length: 19; v_call: TRBV30; j_call: TRBJ2-1; clone_size: -; d_call: TRBD2; cdr3_nt: TGTGCCTGGATCTCCCAATTAGCGGGATTTACACTCATATACAATGAGCAGTTCTTC; cdr3_aa: CAWISQLAGFTLIYNEQFF
cdr3_length: 15; v_call: TRBV27; j_call: TRBJ2-3; clone_size: -; d_call: -; cdr3_nt: TGTGCCAGCAGCTTCTGGAGTTCTCACACAGATACGCAGTATTTT; cdr3_aa: CASSFWSSHTDTQYF
cdr3_length: 18; v_call: TRBV4-1; j_call: TRBJ2-5; clone_size: few; d_call: TRBD2; cdr3_nt: TGCGCCAGCAGCGTTCATTTTGGGACTAGCGGGGAACAAGAGACCCAGTACTTC; cdr3_aa: CASSVHFGTSGEQETQYF
cdr3_length: 16; v_call: TRBV19; j_call: TRBJ1-4; clone_size: once; d_call: TRBD1; cdr3_nt: TGTGCCAGTAGTAAAGGGACAGCTCCAACTAATGAAAAACTGTTTTTT; cdr3_aa: CASSKGTAPTNEKLFF
cdr3_length: 14; v_call: TRBV7-7; j_call: TRBJ2-3; clone_size: -; d_call: TRBD2; cdr3_nt: TGTGCCAGCAGCTCTAGCGGGGCCACAGATACGCAGTATTTT; cdr3_aa: CASSSSGATDTQYF
cdr3_length: 17; v_call: TRBV7-8; j_call: TRBJ2-5; clone_size: once; d_call: TRBD1; cdr3_nt: TGTGCCAGCAGCACACCGACAGGGCTGATCGCCCAAGAGACCCAGTACTTC; cdr3_aa: CASSTPTGLIAQETQYF
cdr3_length: 13; v_call: TRBV12-5; j_call: TRBJ2-7; clone_size: -; d_call: TRBD1; cdr3_nt: TGTGCTAGTGGGGGACAGGGCCCCTACGAGCAGTACTTC; cdr3_aa: CASGGQGPYEQYF
cdr3_length: 17; v_call: TRBV11-2; j_call: TRBJ2-2; clone_size: -; d_call: TRBD2; cdr3_nt: TGTGCCAGCAGTTTCGGACTAGCGGGAGCGAACACCGGGGAGCTGTTTTTT; cdr3_aa: CASSFGLAGANTGELFF
cdr3_length: 9; v_call: TRBV6-5; j_call: TRBJ2-7; clone_size: few; d_call: TRBD1; cdr3_nt: TGTGCCAGCAGCGACAGGGGGTACTTC; cdr3_aa: CASSDRGYF
cdr3_length: 15; v_call: TRBV12-5; j_call: TRBJ2-5; clone_size: -; d_call: TRBD1; cdr3_nt: TGTGCTAGTGGTCCGGGACAGGGGTACCAAGAGACCCAGTACTTC; cdr3_aa: CASGPGQGYQETQYF
cdr3_length: 13; v_call: TRBV11-2; j_call: TRBJ2-7; clone_size: -; d_call: -; cdr3_nt: TGTGCCAGCAGCTTATACACAGGCGACGAGCAGTACTTC; cdr3_aa: CASSLYTGDEQYF
cdr3_length: 15; v_call: TRBV28; j_call: TRBJ2-3; clone_size: -; d_call: -; cdr3_nt: TGTGCCAGCAGTTTAGCTGGGGGCAGAACAGATACGCAGTATTTT; cdr3_aa: CASSLAGGRTDTQYF
cdr3_length: 13; v_call: TRBV30; j_call: TRBJ1-5; clone_size: few; d_call: -; cdr3_nt: TGTGCCTGGAGTCCGGAGGTGGATCAGCCCCAGCATTTT; cdr3_aa: CAWSPEVDQPQHF
cdr3_length: 16; v_call: TRBV4-2; j_call: TRBJ2-3; clone_size: -; d_call: TRBD2; cdr3_nt: TGTGCCAGCAGCCAAACCGGGACTAGCGGATCAGATACGCAGTATTTT; cdr3_aa: CASSQTGTSGSDTQYF
cdr3_length: 12; v_call: TRBV11-2; j_call: TRBJ2-3; clone_size: -; d_call: -; cdr3_nt: TGTGCCAGCAGGTCCCTGACGGGTACGCAGTATTTT; cdr3_aa: CASRSLTGTQYF
cdr3_length: 15; v_call: TRBV7-3; j_call: TRBJ2-1; clone_size: once; d_call: TRBD2; cdr3_nt: TGTGCCAGCAGCCCGCAGCGGGGGGGCGGCGGGGAGCAGTTCTTC; cdr3_aa: CASSPQRGGGGEQFF
cdr3_length: 15; v_call: TRBV5-1; j_call: TRBJ2-7; clone_size: -; d_call: -; cdr3_nt: TGCGCCAGCAGCATAGGAGGAGCAATACAGTACGAGCAGTACTTC; cdr3_aa: CASSIGGAIQYEQYF